These 2 T cell receptor beta chains came from one sample sequenced in a study of molecular identifiers for immune sequencing clone quantification. From the PCR reads, TCRdb called clonotypes with MiXCR, one entry per CDR3 protein. The sample has about half a million distinct CDR3 sequences, about a quarter seen once. The sample taken for sequencing was naive CD8+ T cells from blood, with Jurkat cell RNA spiked in. Documented subset: FACS-sorted CD8+CD4-CCR7+CD45RA+ naive T cells. The receptors derive from a human donor in good health. Some libraries in this study had Jurkat cell RNA spiked in.

This clonotype has only a few counts. This sequence joins TRBV11-2 and TRBJ2-5; D is unclear. The CDR3 extends over 13 amino acids. The germline CDR1 and CDR2 sequences are SGHAT and FQNNGV. The V end lost 4 bases, the J end lost 6 bases, and 12 bases lay between the germline ends. The CDR3 here is CASSSGPWKTQYF. The CDR3 nucleotides are TGTGCCAGCAGCTCGGGCCCCTGGAAGACCCAGTACTTC.

The chain links TRBV6-2 or TRBV6-3 to TRBJ2-7, with unresolved D. Trimming removed 2 bases at V and 6 bases at J, with 8 bases between. The CDR3 is 12 amino acids. Looked up from germline, CDR1 is MNHEY and CDR2 is SVGEGT. CDR3: CASSYALGEQYF. The CDR3 DNA sequence: TGTGCCAGCAGTTACGCCCTCGGCGAGCAGTACTTC.